Given below is one T cell receptor beta chain in context. Sample time point: pre-treatment baseline. This entry is derived from a study of blood T cell dynamics during melanoma immunotherapy. The germline V gene has CDR1 KGHSH and CDR2 LQKENI. After removal of 4 bases from V and 1 base from J, the junction contained 21 bases not matched to a gene. The CDR3 runs to 20 residues. Some clones are missing from TCRdb's copy, which holds only in-frame ones; the method was immunoSEQ multiplex PCR. Here the sample spans roughly 16,000 clones, roughly 83% being singletons. The chain uses TRBV18 and TRBJ1-2, with 7 bases lining up with TRBD1. The receptor comes from a human donor with melanoma. Material: blood, obtained from a patient treated with checkpoint blockade. This CDR3 reads CASSRRSDWQGVSNNYGYTF. The CDR3 DNA is TGTGCCAGCTCACGAAGATCGGATTGGCAGGGGGTTTCTAATAACTATGGCTACACCTTC.